A single sample is the source of the 26 T cell receptor beta chains below, sequenced in a study of Ad26.COV2.S vaccination and SARS-CoV-2 variants. Treatment given: roughly 20 received Ad26.COV2.S at low or high dose, single or two shots; 5 received placebo; per-sample allocation not given. Collection of the samples took place on day 63 after the first injection of vaccine or placebo. Assay used: immunoSEQ multiplex PCR; TCRdb lists only in-frame clones, some missing. The table records roughly 500,000 clones, around nine tenths of them present only once. Material: peripheral blood, obtained in a trial of Ad26.COV2.S vaccine versus placebo. Receptors originate from a person aged 18 to 59 who received the Ad26.COV2.S COVID-19 vaccine or a placebo.

This rearrangement joins TRBV19 to TRBJ2-1; 8 bases are a match to TRBD1. The CDR3 length is 15 residues. V shed 5 bases and J 5 bases; nucleotides not matched to a gene: 8. Germline loops: CDR1 LNHDA, CDR2 SQIVND (reference sequence). The CDR3 DNA reads TGTGCCAGTAGTCCCTGGACAGGGAAGGACAATGAGCAGTTCTTC. Residues: CASSPWTGKDNEQFF.

This clone has a single count. The CDR3 DNA follows: TGTGCCAGCAGTGACCCGGGACCGCATAATTCACCCCTCCACTTT. Its protein product is CASSDPGPHNSPLHF. The gene calls are TRBV25-1 and TRBJ1-6, with D possibly matching TRBD1 (5 bases). The CDR3 covers 15 residues. Per germline, CDR1 MGHDK and CDR2 SYGVNS. The ends were cut back, 3 bases at V and 5 bases at J, with 11 bases in the middle.

The V and J genes are TRBV7-2 and TRBJ1-1, with unresolved D. Germline CDR1 and CDR2: SGHTA and FQGNSA. V was shortened by 3 bases and J by 7 bases, with 12 bases between the two germline ends. The CDR3 is made up of 13 amino acids. This chain's CDR3 is CASSFQALGEAFF. The DNA of the CDR3 is TGTGCCAGCAGCTTCCAGGCCCTAGGTGAAGCTTTCTTT.

This clone has a single count. The chain carries TRBV5-6 and TRBJ2-5; 7 bases fit TRBD1. Unmatched junction bases numbered 7, after V lost 0 bases and J lost 5 bases. Germline CDR1 is SGHDT and CDR2 is YYEEEE. This CDR3 has 15 residues. CDR3 region: CASSLAPGQRETQYF. The CDR3 DNA reads TGTGCCAGCAGCTTGGCCCCGGGACAGAGGGAGACCCAGTACTTC. Based on the CDR3 plus reference TRBV5-6 and TRBJ2-5, the full variable domain is DAGVTQSPTHLIKTRGQQVTLRCSPKSGHDTVSWYQQALGQGPQFIFQYYEEEERQRGNFPDRFSGHQFPNYSSELNVNALLLGDSALYLCASSLAPGQRETQYFGPGTRLLVL.

The chain has TRBV28 and TRBJ2-1; the D call may be TRBD1 or TRBD2 (5 bases each). V was trimmed by 10 bases and J by 8 bases, leaving 21 bases between them. CDR1 is MDHEN, CDR2 SYDVKM, per germline. The CDR3 length is 14 residues. The CDR3 DNA sequence: TGTGCCACTCACCCTGAGGGGTCTGTAGATGAGCAGTTCTTC. Residues: CATHPEGSVDEQFF.

This chain links TRBV11-3 with TRBJ2-7; TRBD1 matches 7 bases. Germline CDR1 and CDR2: SGHNT and YENEEA. The junction had 3 bases not matched to a gene; V was cut back by 1 base and J by 3 bases. The CDR3 is 14 residues long. Here the CDR3 DNA reads TGTGCCAGCAGCTTAGCCCCAGGGGGCTACGAGCAGTACTTC. Protein: CASSLAPGGYEQYF.

The V call is TRBV20-1, the J call TRBJ1-4; tentatively, D is TRBD1 (5 bases). Germline CDR1 DFQATT, CDR2 SNEGSKA (reference sequence). The CDR3 extends over 13 amino acids. Trimming stripped 3 bases from V and 7 bases from J, with 12 bases between. CDR3 DNA: TGCAGTGCTAGTGAGGGGTATAGTGAAAAACTGTTTTTT. Amino acids: CSASEGYSEKLFF.

In this sample, this clone turned up once. This chain uses TRBV19 with TRBJ2-3; the D gene is possibly TRBD1 (5 bases). From germline, CDR1 is LNHDA and CDR2 SQIVND (reference sequence). This CDR3 has 13 residues. Trimming took off 5 bases at V and 4 bases at J, with 10 bases between the two ends. This chain's CDR3 is CASSADSADTQYF. As DNA, the CDR3 is TGTGCCAGTAGTGCCGACAGTGCAGATACGCAGTATTTT.

V gene TRBV5-1 combines with J gene TRBJ1-1, with 8 bases that match TRBD1. Germline V gene sequence: CDR1 SGHRS, CDR2 YFSETQ. This CDR3 has 14 residues. The trim removed 4 bases at V and 5 bases at J, leaving 7 bases unmatched. Here the CDR3 reads CASSRGQGRTEAFF. CDR3 sequence (DNA): TGCGCCAGCAGCCGTGGACAGGGACGGACTGAAGCTTTCTTT.

This chain joins TRBV24-1 and TRBJ2-1; TRBD1 agrees at 11 bases. J was trimmed by 7 bases and V by 3 bases; bases with no gene match: 7. Germline V gene sequence: CDR1 KGHDR, CDR2 SFDVKD. The CDR3 is 16 residues long. CDR3: CATSDVSGQGANEQFF. DNA for the CDR3: TGTGCCACCAGTGATGTGTCCGGACAGGGGGCGAATGAGCAGTTCTTC.

This clone was found once. The chain has TRBV7-8 and TRBJ2-7; perhaps TRBD2 as D (6 bases). This CDR3 is built from 16 residues. The germline V gene has CDR1 SGHVS and CDR2 FQNEAQ. Deletions cut 1 base from V and 5 bases from J, with 18 bases between. The CDR3 sequence is CASSLVAGLQTHEQYF. The DNA of the CDR3 is TGTGCCAGCAGCTTAGTTGCGGGACTCCAGACACACGAGCAGTACTTC.

The V call is TRBV6-2 or TRBV6-3, the J call TRBJ2-5, with 9 bases aligning to TRBD1. Germline V gene data show CDR1 as MNHEY and CDR2 as SVGEGT. The CDR3 contains 15 residues. Trimming at V came to 6 bases and at J to 5 bases, leaving 10 bases not matched to a gene. This CDR3 reads CASSQTGGAGETQYF. The CDR3 nucleotides read TGTGCCAGCAGCCAAACAGGGGGCGCAGGGGAGACCCAGTACTTC.

CDR3 protein: CASWAASYEQYF. The DNA for the CDR3 is TGTGCCAGCTGGGCGGCCTCCTACGAGCAGTACTTC. The chain employs TRBV21-1 and TRBJ2-7. TRBV21-1 is tagged as a pseudogene. The CDR3 is 12 residues long.

The chain is built from TRBV4-2 and TRBJ2-3; 9 positions match TRBD2. With 1 base clipped from V and 4 bases from J, the junction kept 0 bases outside the gene matches. This CDR3 region has 14 residues. Germline CDR1 is LGHNA and CDR2 is YNFKEQ. The CDR3 reads CASSQGTSADTQYF. CDR3 nucleotides: TGTGCCAGCAGCCAAGGGACTAGCGCAGATACGCAGTATTTT.

The chain has TRBV15 and TRBJ1-6; D possibly corresponds to TRBD1 (5 bases). This CDR3 is 14 amino acids long. The V gene lost 0 bases and the J gene lost 9 bases, with 9 bases spanning the gap. Germline CDR1 LNHNV, CDR2 YYDKDF (reference sequence). The DNA of the CDR3 is TGTGCCACCAGCAGAGATCAAGGGGTTTCACCCCTCCACTTT. Translated, it gives CATSRDQGVSPLHF. Drawing the rest from reference TRBV15 and TRBJ1-6, the complete variable domain is DAMVIQNPRYQVTQFGKPVTLSCSQTLNHNVMYWYQQKSSQAPKLLFHYYDKDFNNEADTPDNFQSRRPNTSFCFLDIRSPGLGDTAMYLCATSRDQGVSPLHFGNGTRLTVT.

The chain employs TRBV9 and TRBJ2-2; 10 bases agree with TRBD2. Per the germline V gene, CDR1 is SGDLS and CDR2 is YYNGEE. V gave up 3 bases and J gave up 3 bases; unmatched junction bases: 5. The CDR3 contains 16 residues. CDR3: CASSGTSGEYTGELFF. The CDR3 nucleotides are TGTGCCAGCAGCGGAACTAGCGGGGAGTACACCGGGGAGCTGTTTTTT.

V usage is TRBV5-4 and J usage is TRBJ2-6, with 7 bases identical to TRBD1. Germline CDR1 and CDR2: SGHNT and YYREEE (reference sequence). This CDR3 has 17 residues. Unmatched junction bases numbered 13, after V lost 10 bases and J lost 0 bases. CDR3 nucleotide sequence: TGTGCCGTAAGATCGGGACAGACCCTCTCTGGGGCCAACGTCCTGACTTTC. This gives the protein CAVRSGQTLSGANVLTF.

The genes are TRBV4-2 and TRBJ2-7; D may be TRBD2 (5 bases). The CDR3 totals 14 residues. Trimming removed 4 bases at V and 7 bases at J, with 17 bases between. Germline V gene sequence: CDR1 LGHNA, CDR2 YNFKEQ. CDR3 bases: TGTGCCAGCAGCCCCCGCCGAGTCACGGGGGAGCAGTACTTC. This sequence encodes CASSPRRVTGEQYF.

V and J are TRBV27 and TRBJ2-1; D is unclear. Germline V gene lookup returns CDR1 MNHEY and CDR2 SMNVEV (reference sequence). This CDR3 region has 13 residues. Deletions cut 6 bases from V and 2 bases from J, with 8 bases between. DNA of the CDR3: TGTGCCAGCAGCCCGGCTCCCTACAATGAGCAGTTCTTC. Translated, it gives CASSPAPYNEQFF.

This sequence joins TRBV15 and TRBJ1-1, with 9 positions matching TRBD1. Germline CDR1 reads LNHNV; CDR2 reads YYDKDF (reference sequence). With V trimmed by 5 bases and J by 6 bases, 1 base remained unmatched. The CDR3 spans 12 residues. CDR3 sequence (DNA): TGTGCCACCAGCGGGGACAGGGCTGAAGCTTTCTTT. Its protein is CATSGDRAEAFF.

The chain combines TRBV11-3 with TRBJ2-2; possibly TRBD2 for D (6 bases). V lost 1 base to trimming and J lost 4 bases, with 13 bases between them. The CDR3 runs 16 residues. Germline CDR1 is SGHNT and CDR2 is YENEEA. CDR3 loop: CASSLGVSGSTGELFF. DNA of the CDR3: TGTGCCAGCAGCTTAGGGGTTAGCGGTTCCACCGGGGAGCTGTTTTTT.

This chain uses TRBV5-5 with TRBJ2-4; 7 bases agree with TRBD1. Germline V gene sequence: CDR1 SGHKS, CDR2 YYEKEE (reference sequence). Unmatched junction bases numbered 4, after V lost 1 base and J lost 6 bases. The CDR3 consists of 14 residues. The DNA for the CDR3 is TGTGCCAGCAGCTTGTCGCAGGGGGTAAACATTCAGTACTTC. Amino acid sequence: CASSLSQGVNIQYF.

CDR3 in amino acids: CASSQGVVSYEQYF. CDR3 nucleotide sequence: TGTGCCAGCAGCCAAGGGGTAGTGTCCTACGAGCAGTACTTC. The chain recombines TRBV4-2 with TRBJ2-7; D unclear. The CDR3 is 14 amino acids. Germline CDR1 is LGHNA and CDR2 is YNFKEQ. V was clipped by 1 base and J by 1 base, with 8 bases between them.

The rearrangement links TRBV3-1 (or the pseudogene TRBV3-2) to TRBJ2-5; D not resolved. Germline lookup yields CDR1 LGHDT and CDR2 YNNKEL (reference sequence). CDR3 length equals 12 residues. V shed 2 bases and J shed 4 bases, with 5 bases lying between them. In nucleotides, the CDR3 is TGTGCCAGCAGCCAACTGTCAGAGACCCAGTACTTC. It translates to CASSQLSETQYF.

The genes are TRBV30 and TRBJ2-7, with D possibly TRBD2 on 5 matching bases. The germline V and J ends were trimmed by 4 bases and 6 bases, with 10 bases remaining between them. The CDR3 loop spans 11 amino acids. In germline, CDR1 is GTSNPN, CDR2 SVGIG (reference sequence). The CDR3 DNA is TGTGCCTGGACGCCGGGATCCGAGCAGTACTTC. It specifies CAWTPGSEQYF.

This chain connects TRBV19 to TRBJ1-1; D gene unclear. The CDR3 has 14 amino acids. V gave up 6 bases and J gave up 0 bases, with 11 bases separating them. In germline, CDR1 is LNHDA, CDR2 SQIVND (reference sequence). The CDR3 loop is CASRGRSMNTEAFF. The CDR3, as DNA: TGTGCCAGTAGGGGCAGATCCATGAACACTGAAGCTTTCTTT. Full variable domain (outside the CDR3, taken from reference TRBV19 and TRBJ1-1): DGGITQSPKYLFRKEGQNVTLSCEQNLNHDAMYWYRQDPGQGLRLIYYSQIVNDFQKGDIAEGYSVSREKKESFPLTVTSAQKNPTAFYLCASRGRSMNTEAFFGQGTRLTVV.